In its sample, the clone carrying this TCR beta chain was seen a few times. Its antigen is still unknown. The sample comes from a study of beta chain features in type 1 diabetes. Findings and caveats of the study: People with Type 1 diabetes carried modestly yet significantly shorter TCRB CDR3s in all four CD4+ subsets.

What was sequenced were expressed TCRB transcripts, since all of the isolated RNA had been reverse transcribed. About 3.57 million reads, on average, came from each naive, central memory and regulatory T cell sample. Profiling relied on immunoSEQ multiplex PCR, and the TCRdb table lists in-frame clones only, not all of them. The data contain 250,000 to 350,000 clones, approximately 16% of them seen just once; the ten biggest clones take up around 0.015%. The CDR3 covers 16 residues. Germline-derived CDR1 and CDR2 are SGDLS and YYNGEE. With 3 bases removed from V and 2 bases from J, the gap between germline ends came to 12 bases.

The chain has TRBV9 and TRBJ1-6; tentatively, D is TRBD1 (5 bases). The sample taken for sequencing was naive CD4+ T cells from blood. This TCR was recovered from a man between 18 and 35 years old with type 1 diabetes. Written as DNA, the CDR3 is TGTGCCAGCAGCGACAAACAGGAGACCTATAATTCACCCCTCCACTTT. Protein: CASSDKQETYNSPLHF.